The sequence of this T cell receptor (beta chain) was determined in a study of blood T cell repertoires in COVID-19. The overall study: Researchers got acute and convalescent COVID-19 samples from the United States, Italy and Spain. Sources were T cells, B-cell-depleted T cells, or PBMCs; the material itself was cDNA or gDNA.

There are 15 residues in the CDR3. V was cut by 5 bases and J by 0 bases, with 14 bases left in between. The germline CDR1 and CDR2 sequences are MNHEY and SVGAGI. Repertoires were generated with immunoSEQ multiplex PCR, while TCRdb's copy carries only in-frame clones and drops some. The repertoire holds around 200,000 clones, approximately 83% seen once, with 0.95% to 1.5% in the top ten. The specimen was peripheral blood. The clonotype comes from a woman aged 25 to 39 with COVID-19, enrolled during active disease. The V gene is TRBV6-5, the J gene TRBJ2-7; D is possibly TRBD1 (6 bases). The CDR3 coding sequence is TGTGCCAGCAGTCCCTATTGGGGGCCCTCCTACGAGCAGTACTTC. Its protein is CASSPYWGPSYEQYF.